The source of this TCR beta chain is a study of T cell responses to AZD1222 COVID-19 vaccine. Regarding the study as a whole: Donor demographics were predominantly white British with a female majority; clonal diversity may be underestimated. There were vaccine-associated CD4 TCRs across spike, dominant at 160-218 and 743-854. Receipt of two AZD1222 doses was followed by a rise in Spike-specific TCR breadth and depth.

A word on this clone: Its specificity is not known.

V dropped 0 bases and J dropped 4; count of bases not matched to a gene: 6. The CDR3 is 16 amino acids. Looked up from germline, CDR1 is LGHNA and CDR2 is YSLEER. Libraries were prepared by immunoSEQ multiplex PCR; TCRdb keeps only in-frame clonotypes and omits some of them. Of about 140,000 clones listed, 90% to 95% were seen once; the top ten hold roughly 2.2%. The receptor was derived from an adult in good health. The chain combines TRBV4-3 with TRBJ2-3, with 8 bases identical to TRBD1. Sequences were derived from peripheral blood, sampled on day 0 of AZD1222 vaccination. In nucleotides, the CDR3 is TGCGCCAGCAGCCAAGATCCCAGGGGGCTAGCAGATACGCAGTATTTT. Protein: CASSQDPRGLADTQYF.